The present TCR beta chain was sequenced within a study of blood T cell repertoires in COVID-19. Whole-study context: Researchers got acute and convalescent COVID-19 samples from the United States, Italy and Spain. PBMCs, B-cell-depleted T cells, or T cells provided the cDNA or gDNA that made up the material.

Germline CDR1 reads SGDLS; CDR2 reads YYNGEE. The CDR3 runs to 16 residues. V was pared by 4 bases and J by 0 bases, with 4 bases of the junction left unmatched. In the source study's methods: By means of reference gene primer amplification, nucleated cell counts were estimated. Using immunoSEQ multiplex PCR, the repertoire was profiled, and TCRdb retains in-frame clones only, with some absent. V and J calls and clone size are copied from that table; D and trimming were computed from the DNA. The data hold over 30,000 clones, with 90% observed a single time. What was sequenced was peripheral blood. This clonotype originated in a man between 70 and 80 years old with active or convalescent COVID-19. The V call is TRBV9, the J call TRBJ2-1, with 10 nucleotides matching TRBD2. As DNA, the CDR3 is TGTGCCAGCAGCATTGGACTAGCGGACTCCTACAATGAGCAGTTCTTC. Its protein product is CASSIGLADSYNEQFF.